The 5 T cell receptor beta chains below come from one sample, sequenced in a study of identical twins. TCRdb fed the 5' RACE reads into MiXCR, producing one record per CDR3 protein. The data hold 700,000 or so distinct CDR3 sequences, with more than 6.5% observed a single time. These data were likewise used in another study, on yellow fever vaccine responses in identical twins.

Sequencing input: PBMCs. The source is a woman younger than 30 in good health.

The CDR3 bases are TGTGCCAGCTCACTACTAGCGGGAGAAGAGACCCAGTACTTC. Amino acid sequence: CASSLLAGEETQYF. V usage is TRBV18 and J usage is TRBJ2-5, with 11 positions matching TRBD2. Germline V CDR1 and CDR2: KGHSH, LQKENI. The CDR3 extends over 14 amino acids. Trimming cost V 4 bases and J 3 bases; bases outside gene matches: 1.

The chain has TRBV2 and TRBJ2-7; tentative D call: TRBD2 (6 bases). The CDR3 totals 15 residues. CDR1 and CDR2 (germline): SNHLY, FYNNEI. The germline V and J ends were trimmed by 6 bases and 5 bases, with 20 bases remaining between them. The CDR3 reads CASRVLGGRGNEQYF. For the CDR3, the DNA is TGTGCCAGCAGGGTATTGGGGGGAAGAGGGAACGAGCAGTACTTC.

J is TRBJ2-6 and V is TRBV29-1; D is unclear. Germline assignment: CDR1 SQVTM and CDR2 ANQGSEA. Trimming stripped 7 bases from V and 1 base from J, with 14 bases between. CDR3 size: 15 residues. Written as DNA, the CDR3 is TGCAGCGCCCAAACTGCTCCATCTGGGGCCAACGTCCTGACTTTC. Its translation: CSAQTAPSGANVLTF.

The rearrangement links TRBV28 to TRBJ2-1; no reliable D call. The CDR3 consists of 15 residues. The germline gives CDR1 MDHEN, CDR2 SYDVKM. The V and J ends lost 2 bases and 4 bases respectively, with 12 bases between them. The CDR3 DNA sequence: TGTGCCAGCAGTTTAACCAGTGAGGCTTACAATGAGCAGTTCTTC. This gives the protein CASSLTSEAYNEQFF.

This clonotype was recorded at least ten times. This chain connects TRBV28 to TRBJ2-7; 9 nucleotides agree with TRBD1. Germline CDR1 MDHEN, CDR2 SYDVKM. This CDR3 is built from 16 residues. V gave up 7 bases and J gave up 4 bases; unmatched junction bases: 14. For the CDR3, the DNA is TGTGCCAGCACCCGGGCCTACAGGGGGCAGGGGTACGAGCAGTACTTC. Amino acids: CASTRAYRGQGYEQYF.